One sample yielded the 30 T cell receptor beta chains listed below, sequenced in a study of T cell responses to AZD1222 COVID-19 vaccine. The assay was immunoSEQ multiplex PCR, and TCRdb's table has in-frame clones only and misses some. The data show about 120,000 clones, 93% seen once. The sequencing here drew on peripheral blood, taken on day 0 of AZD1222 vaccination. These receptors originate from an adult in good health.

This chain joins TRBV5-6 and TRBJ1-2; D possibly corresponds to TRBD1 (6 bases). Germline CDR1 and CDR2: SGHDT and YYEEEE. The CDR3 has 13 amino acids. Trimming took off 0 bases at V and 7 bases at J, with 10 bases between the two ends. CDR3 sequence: CASSLAGASGYTF. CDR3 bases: TGTGCCAGCAGCTTGGCAGGGGCTAGTGGCTACACCTTC.

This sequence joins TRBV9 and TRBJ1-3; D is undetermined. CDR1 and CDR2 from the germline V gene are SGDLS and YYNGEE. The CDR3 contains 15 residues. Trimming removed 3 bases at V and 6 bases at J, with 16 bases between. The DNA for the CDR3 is TGTGCCAGCAGCGCCCCCGCGGACCTGGAAAACACCATATATTTT. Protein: CASSAPADLENTIYF.

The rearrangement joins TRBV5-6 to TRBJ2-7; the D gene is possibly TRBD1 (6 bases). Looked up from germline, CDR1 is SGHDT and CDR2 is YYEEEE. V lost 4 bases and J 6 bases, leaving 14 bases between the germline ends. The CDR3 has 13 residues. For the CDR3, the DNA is TGTGCCAGCAGCGCAGGATTCAGGGGCGAGCAGTACTTC. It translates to CASSAGFRGEQYF.

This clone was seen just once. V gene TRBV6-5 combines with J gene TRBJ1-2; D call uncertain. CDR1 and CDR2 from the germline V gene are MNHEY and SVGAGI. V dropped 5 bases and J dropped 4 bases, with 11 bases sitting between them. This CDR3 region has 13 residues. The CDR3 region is CASSPLGLYGYTF. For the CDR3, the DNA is TGTGCCAGCAGTCCCCTCGGTCTCTATGGCTACACCTTC.

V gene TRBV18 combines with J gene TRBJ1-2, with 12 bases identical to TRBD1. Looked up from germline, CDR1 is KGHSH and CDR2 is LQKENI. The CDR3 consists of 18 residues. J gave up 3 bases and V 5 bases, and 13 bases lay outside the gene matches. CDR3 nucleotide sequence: TGTGCCAGCTCATCGACGTTACCTGGGACAGGGGGCCACTATGGCTACACCTTC. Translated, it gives CASSSTLPGTGGHYGYTF.

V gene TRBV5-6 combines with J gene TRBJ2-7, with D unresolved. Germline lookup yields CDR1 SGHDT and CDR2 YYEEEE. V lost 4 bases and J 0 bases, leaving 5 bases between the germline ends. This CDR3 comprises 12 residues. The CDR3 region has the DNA TGTGCCAGCAGCCTCAGCTCCTACGAGCAGTACTTC. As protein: CASSLSSYEQYF.

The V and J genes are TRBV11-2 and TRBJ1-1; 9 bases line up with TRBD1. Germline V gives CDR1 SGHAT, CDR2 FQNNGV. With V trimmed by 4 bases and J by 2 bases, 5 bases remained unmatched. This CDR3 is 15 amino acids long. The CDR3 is CASSSRDRVNTEAFF. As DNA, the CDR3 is TGTGCCAGCAGCTCAAGGGACAGGGTAAACACTGAAGCTTTCTTT.

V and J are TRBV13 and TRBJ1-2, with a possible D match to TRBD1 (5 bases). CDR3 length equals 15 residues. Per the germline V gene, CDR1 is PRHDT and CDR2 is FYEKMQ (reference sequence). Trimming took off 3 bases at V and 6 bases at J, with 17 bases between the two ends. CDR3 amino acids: CASSFFTRREDGYTF. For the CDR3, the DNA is TGTGCCAGCAGCTTTTTCACCCGCAGGGAAGATGGCTACACCTTC.

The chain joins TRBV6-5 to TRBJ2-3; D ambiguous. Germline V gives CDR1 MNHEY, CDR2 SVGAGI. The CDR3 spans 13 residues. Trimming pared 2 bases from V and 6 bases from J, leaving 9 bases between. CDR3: CASSYIGKDTQYF. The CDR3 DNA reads TGTGCCAGCAGTTACATTGGGAAGGATACGCAGTATTTT.

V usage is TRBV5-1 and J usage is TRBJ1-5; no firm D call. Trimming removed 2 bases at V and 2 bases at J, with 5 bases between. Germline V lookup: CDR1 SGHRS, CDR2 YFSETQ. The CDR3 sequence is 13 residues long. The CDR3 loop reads CASSFGGNQPQHF. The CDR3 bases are TGCGCCAGCAGCTTTGGGGGCAATCAGCCCCAGCATTTT.

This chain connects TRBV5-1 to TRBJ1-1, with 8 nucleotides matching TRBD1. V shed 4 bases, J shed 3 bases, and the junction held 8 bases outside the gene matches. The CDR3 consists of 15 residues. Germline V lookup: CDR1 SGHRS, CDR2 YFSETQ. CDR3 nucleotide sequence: TGCGCCAGCAGCACAGAGACAGGGGCGGACACTGAAGCTTTCTTT. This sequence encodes CASSTETGADTEAFF.

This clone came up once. The CDR3: CASRLPGGAGELFF. The CDR3 region has the DNA TGTGCCAGCAGATTACCAGGGGGCGCCGGGGAGCTGTTTTTT. This chain joins TRBV6-5 and TRBJ2-2, with 8 bases lining up with TRBD1. CDR3 size: 14 residues. CDR1 and CDR2 (germline): MNHEY, SVGAGI. After removal of 6 bases from V and 6 bases from J, the junction contained 6 bases not matched to a gene.

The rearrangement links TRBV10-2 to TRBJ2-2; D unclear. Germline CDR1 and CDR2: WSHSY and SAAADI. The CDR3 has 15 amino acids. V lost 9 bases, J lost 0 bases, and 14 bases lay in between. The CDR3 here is CASKDTSANTGELFF. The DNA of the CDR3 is TGCGCCAGTAAAGATACTTCCGCGAACACCGGGGAGCTGTTTTTT.

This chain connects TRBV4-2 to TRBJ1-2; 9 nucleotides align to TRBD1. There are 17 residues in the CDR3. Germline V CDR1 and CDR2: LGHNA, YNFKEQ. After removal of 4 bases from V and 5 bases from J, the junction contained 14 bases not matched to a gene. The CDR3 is CASSPPGQGRGLYGYTF. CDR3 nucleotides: TGTGCCAGCAGCCCCCCCGGACAGGGGAGGGGACTTTATGGCTACACCTTC.

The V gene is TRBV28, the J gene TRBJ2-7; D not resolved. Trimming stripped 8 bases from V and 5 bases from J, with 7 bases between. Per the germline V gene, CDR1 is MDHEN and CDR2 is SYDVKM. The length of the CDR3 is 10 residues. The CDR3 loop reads CASYDHEQYF. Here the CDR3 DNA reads TGTGCCAGCTATGATCACGAGCAGTACTTC. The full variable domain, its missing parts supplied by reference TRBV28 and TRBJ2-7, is DVKVTQSSRYLVKRTGEKVFLECVQDMDHENMFWYRQDPGLGLRLIYFSYDVKMKEKGDIPEGYSVSREKKERFSLILESASTNQTSMYLCASYDHEQYFGPGTRLTVT.

CDR3 in DNA: TGTGCCAGCAGCTTACCCAGGGTAGCCAGCGGGAGGGTCACAGATACGCAGTATTTT. Protein: CASSLPRVASGRVTDTQYF. This chain links TRBV7-8 with TRBJ2-3, with 10 bases matching TRBD2. J lost 2 bases, V lost 2 bases, and 13 bases had no gene match. CDR1 SGHVS and CDR2 FQNEAQ come from the germline V gene. This CDR3 spans 19 amino acids.

The CDR3 is CASSFGPTDFYGYTF. The CDR3 coding sequence is TGTGCCAGCAGTTTCGGTCCGACAGACTTCTATGGCTACACCTTC. The chain links TRBV27 to TRBJ1-2; D is perhaps TRBD1 (5 bases). The V end was cut by 3 bases, the J end by 4 bases, with 15 bases between. Germline CDR1 reads MNHEY; CDR2 reads SMNVEV (reference sequence). CDR3 length: 15 amino acids.

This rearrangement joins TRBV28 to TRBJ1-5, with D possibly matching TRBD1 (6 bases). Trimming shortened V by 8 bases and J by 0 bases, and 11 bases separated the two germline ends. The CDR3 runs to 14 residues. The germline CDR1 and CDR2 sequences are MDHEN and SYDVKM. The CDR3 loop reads CASEGQNSNQPQHF. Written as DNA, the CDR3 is TGTGCCAGCGAAGGACAGAATAGCAATCAGCCCCAGCATTTT.

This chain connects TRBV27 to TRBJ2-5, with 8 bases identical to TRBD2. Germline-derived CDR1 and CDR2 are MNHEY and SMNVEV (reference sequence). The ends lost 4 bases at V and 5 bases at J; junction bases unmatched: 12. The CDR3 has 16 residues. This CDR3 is CASSSHPSGSPETQYF. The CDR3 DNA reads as TGTGCCAGCAGTTCCCACCCCAGCGGGAGCCCGGAGACCCAGTACTTC.

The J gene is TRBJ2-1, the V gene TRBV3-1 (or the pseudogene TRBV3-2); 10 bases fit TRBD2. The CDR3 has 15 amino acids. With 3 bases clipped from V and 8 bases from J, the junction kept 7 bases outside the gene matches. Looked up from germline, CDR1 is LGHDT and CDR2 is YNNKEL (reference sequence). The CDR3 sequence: CASSQASGSEDEQFF. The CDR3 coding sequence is TGTGCCAGCAGCCAGGCTAGCGGGAGTGAAGATGAGCAGTTCTTC.

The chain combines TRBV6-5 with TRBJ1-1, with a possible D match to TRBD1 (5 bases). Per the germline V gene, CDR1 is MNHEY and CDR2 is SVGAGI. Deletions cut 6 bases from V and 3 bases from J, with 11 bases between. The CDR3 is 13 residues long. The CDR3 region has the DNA TGTGCCAGCAGGCACAGAGGGGACACTGAAGCTTTCTTT. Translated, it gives CASRHRGDTEAFF.

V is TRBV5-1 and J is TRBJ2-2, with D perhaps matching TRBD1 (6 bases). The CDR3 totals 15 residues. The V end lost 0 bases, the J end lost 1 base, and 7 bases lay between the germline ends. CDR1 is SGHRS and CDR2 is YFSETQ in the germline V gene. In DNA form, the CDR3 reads TGCGCCAGCAGCTTGGGACAGGAGAACACCGGGGAGCTGTTTTTT. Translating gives CASSLGQENTGELFF.

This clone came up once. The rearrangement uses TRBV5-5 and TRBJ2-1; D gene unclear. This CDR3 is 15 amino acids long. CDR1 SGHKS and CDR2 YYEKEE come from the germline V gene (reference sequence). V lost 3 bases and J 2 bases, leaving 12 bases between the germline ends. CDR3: CASSSLSPTYNEQFF. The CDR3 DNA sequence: TGTGCCAGCAGCTCCCTCTCGCCAACCTACAATGAGCAGTTCTTC.

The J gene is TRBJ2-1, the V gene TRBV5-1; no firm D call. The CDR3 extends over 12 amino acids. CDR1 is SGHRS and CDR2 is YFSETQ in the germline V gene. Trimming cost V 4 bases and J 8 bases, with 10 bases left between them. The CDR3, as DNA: TGCGCCAGCAGCATTACTCTGGATGAGCAGTTCTTC. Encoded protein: CASSITLDEQFF.

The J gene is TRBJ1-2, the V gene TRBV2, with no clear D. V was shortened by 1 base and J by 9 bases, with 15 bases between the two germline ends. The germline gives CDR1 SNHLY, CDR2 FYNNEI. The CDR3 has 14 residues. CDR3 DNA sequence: TGTGCCAGCAGTGAAGGGCAGCTTATAAACCGCTACACCTTC. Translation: CASSEGQLINRYTF.

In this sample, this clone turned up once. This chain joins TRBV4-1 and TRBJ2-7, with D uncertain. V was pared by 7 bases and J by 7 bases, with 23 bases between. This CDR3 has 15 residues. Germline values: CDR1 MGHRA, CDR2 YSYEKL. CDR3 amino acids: CASKRTFENYAEQYF. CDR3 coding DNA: TGCGCCAGCAAGCGTACGTTCGAAAACTACGCAGAGCAGTACTTC.

The CDR3 here is CASSYRNTEAFF. CDR3 DNA sequence: TGTGCCAGTAGTTACCGGAACACTGAAGCTTTCTTT. J is TRBJ1-1 and V is TRBV19; D is unresolved. CDR3 size: 12 residues. The V end lost 5 bases, the J end lost 1 base, and 5 bases lay between the germline ends. Germline loops: CDR1 LNHDA, CDR2 SQIVND (reference sequence). Filled out from reference TRBV19 and TRBJ1-1, the complete variable domain reads DGGITQSPKYLFRKEGQNVTLSCEQNLNHDAMYWYRQDPGQGLRLIYYSQIVNDFQKGDIAEGYSVSREKKESFPLTVTSAQKNPTAFYLCASSYRNTEAFFGQGTRLTVV.

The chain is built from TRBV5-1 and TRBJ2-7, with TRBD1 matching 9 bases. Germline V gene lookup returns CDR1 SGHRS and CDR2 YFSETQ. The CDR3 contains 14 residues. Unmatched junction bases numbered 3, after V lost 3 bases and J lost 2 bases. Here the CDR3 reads CASSSGTGPYEQYF. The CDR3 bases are TGCGCCAGCAGCTCCGGGACAGGGCCCTACGAGCAGTACTTC.

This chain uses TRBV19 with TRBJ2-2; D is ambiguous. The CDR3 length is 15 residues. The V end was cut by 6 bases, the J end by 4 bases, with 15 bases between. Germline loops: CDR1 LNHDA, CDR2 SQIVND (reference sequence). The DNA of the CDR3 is TGTGCCAGTAGAGAATTAGCAGACATCACCGGGGAGCTGTTTTTT. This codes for CASRELADITGELFF.

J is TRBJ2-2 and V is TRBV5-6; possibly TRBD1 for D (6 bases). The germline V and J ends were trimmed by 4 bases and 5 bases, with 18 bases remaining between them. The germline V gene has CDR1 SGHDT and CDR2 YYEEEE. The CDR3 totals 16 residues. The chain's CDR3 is CASSLPQGLGTGELFF. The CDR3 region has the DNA TGTGCCAGCAGCCTACCCCAGGGGTTGGGGACCGGGGAGCTGTTTTTT.